This T cell receptor (beta chain) was sequenced during a study of response to subunit inactivated influenza vaccine. Broader study findings: The authors put forward the suggestion that each seasonal influenza vaccination may bring in only a limited number of new T cells.

TCRdb re-called the RT-PCR reads with MiXCR, one entry per CDR3 protein. Seen here are 300,000 to 350,000 distinct CDR3 sequences, 20% to 25% observed once, and the top ten hold roughly a tenth. Notes on this clonotype: Antigen: not known.

Per germline, CDR1 SGHRS and CDR2 YFSETQ. V shed 4 bases and J shed 1 base, with 8 bases lying between them. This CDR3 contains 13 residues. The input for sequencing was PBMCs from blood, taken roughly 20 months after vaccination. This sequence was found in a man between 50 and 69 years old who received an inactivated influenza vaccine. The V gene is TRBV5-1, the J gene TRBJ1-2; D is ambiguous. In nucleotides, the CDR3 is TGCGCCAGCAGCGACGGACTTAACTATGGCTACACCTTC. It is translated as CASSDGLNYGYTF.